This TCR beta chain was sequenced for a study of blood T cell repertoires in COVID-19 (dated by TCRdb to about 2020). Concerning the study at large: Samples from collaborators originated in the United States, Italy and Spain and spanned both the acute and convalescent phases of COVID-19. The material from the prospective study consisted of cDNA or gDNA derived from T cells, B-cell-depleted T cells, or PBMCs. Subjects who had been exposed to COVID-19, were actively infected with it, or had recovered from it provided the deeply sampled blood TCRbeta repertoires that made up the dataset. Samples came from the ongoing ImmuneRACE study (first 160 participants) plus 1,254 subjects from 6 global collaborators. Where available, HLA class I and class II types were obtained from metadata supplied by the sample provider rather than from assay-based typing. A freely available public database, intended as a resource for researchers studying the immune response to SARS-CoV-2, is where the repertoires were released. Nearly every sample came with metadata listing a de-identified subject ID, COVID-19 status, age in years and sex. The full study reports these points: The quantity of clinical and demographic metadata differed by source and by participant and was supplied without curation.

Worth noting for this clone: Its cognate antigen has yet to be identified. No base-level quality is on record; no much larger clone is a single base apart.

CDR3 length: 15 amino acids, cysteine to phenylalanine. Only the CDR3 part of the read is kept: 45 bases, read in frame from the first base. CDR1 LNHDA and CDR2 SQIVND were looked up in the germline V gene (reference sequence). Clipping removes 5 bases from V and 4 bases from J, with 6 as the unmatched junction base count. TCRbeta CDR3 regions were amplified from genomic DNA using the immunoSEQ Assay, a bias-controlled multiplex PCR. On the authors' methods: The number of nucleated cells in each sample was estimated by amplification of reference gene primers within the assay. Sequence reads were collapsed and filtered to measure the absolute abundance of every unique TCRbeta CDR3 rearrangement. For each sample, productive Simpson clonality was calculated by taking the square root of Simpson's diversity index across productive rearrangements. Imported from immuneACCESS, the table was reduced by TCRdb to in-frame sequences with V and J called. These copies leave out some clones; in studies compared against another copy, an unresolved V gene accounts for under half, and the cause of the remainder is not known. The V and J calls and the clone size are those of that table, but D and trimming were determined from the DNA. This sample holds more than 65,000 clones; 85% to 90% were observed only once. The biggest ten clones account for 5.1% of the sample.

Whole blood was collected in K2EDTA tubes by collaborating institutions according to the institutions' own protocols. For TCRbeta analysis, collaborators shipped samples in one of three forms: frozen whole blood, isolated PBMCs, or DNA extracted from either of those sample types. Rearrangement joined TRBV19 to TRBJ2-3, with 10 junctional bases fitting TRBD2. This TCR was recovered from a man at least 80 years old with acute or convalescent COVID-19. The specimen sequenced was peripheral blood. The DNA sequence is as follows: TGTGCCAGTAGTGTCCCCCTAGCGGGAGCAGATACGCAGTATTTT. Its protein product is CASSVPLAGADTQYF.